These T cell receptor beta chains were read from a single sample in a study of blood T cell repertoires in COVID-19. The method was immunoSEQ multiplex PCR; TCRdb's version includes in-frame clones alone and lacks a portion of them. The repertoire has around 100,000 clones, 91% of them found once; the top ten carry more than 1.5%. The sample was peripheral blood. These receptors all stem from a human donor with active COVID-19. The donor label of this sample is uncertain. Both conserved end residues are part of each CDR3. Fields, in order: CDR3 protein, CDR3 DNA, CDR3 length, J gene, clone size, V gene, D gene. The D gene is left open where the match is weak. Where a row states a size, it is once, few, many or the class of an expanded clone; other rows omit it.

CASSLGQGFVTQYF | TGTGCCAGCAGTTTAGGACAGGGCTTTGTTACGCAGTATTTT | 14 | TRBJ2-3 | NA | TRBV6-5 | TRBD1
CASSRQGSVYGYTF | TGTGCCAGCAGTCGACAGGGTTCGGTTTATGGCTACACCTTC | 14 | TRBJ1-2 | NA | TRBV2 | TRBD1
CASSYSGTGGEKLFF | TGCGCCAGCAGCTACTCCGGGACAGGGGGGGAAAAACTGTTTTTT | 15 | TRBJ1-4 | NA | TRBV4-1 | TRBD1
CAITGDTGELFF | TGTGCCATCACAGGGGATACCGGGGAGCTGTTTTTT | 12 | TRBJ2-2 | NA | TRBV10-3 | NA
CASSLFRDMNTEAFF | TGCGCCAGCAGCTTGTTCAGGGACATGAACACTGAAGCTTTCTTT | 15 | TRBJ1-1 | once | TRBV5-1 | NA
CASLPGGGPTNSPLHF | TGTGCCAGCTTACCAGGGGGCGGACCCACTAATTCACCCCTCCACTTT | 16 | TRBJ1-6 | NA | TRBV2 | TRBD1
CASSFFRGDEQYF | TGTGCCAGCAGCTTCTTTCGGGGGGACGAGCAGTACTTC | 13 | TRBJ2-7 | NA | TRBV5-6 | TRBD2
CASTISGSREEKLFF | TGTGCCAGCACTATATCCGGGAGCCGGGAGGAAAAACTGTTTTTT | 15 | TRBJ1-4 | NA | TRBV7-2 | NA
CASSPSRGSEAFF | TGTGCCAGCTCACCATCTAGAGGATCTGAAGCTTTCTTT | 13 | TRBJ1-1 | NA | TRBV18 | NA
CASRKGGDGYTF | TGTGCCAGCAGAAAAGGGGGAGATGGCTACACCTTC | 12 | TRBJ1-2 | NA | TRBV6-5 | NA
CASSPPPGGPDGSGGARDTQYF | TGTGCCAGCAGCCCCCCCCCGGGAGGACCGGACGGGAGCGGGGGGGCCAGAGATACGCAGTATTTT | 22 | TRBJ2-3 | NA | TRBV21-1 | NA
CASSPGRNQETQYF | TGTGCCAGCTCACCTGGCAGAAACCAAGAGACCCAGTACTTC | 14 | TRBJ2-5 | NA | TRBV18 | NA
CASMPGSGNTIYF | TGTGCCAGCATGCCAGGGTCGGGAAACACCATATATTTT | 13 | TRBJ1-3 | NA | TRBV5-4 | NA
CASSWDRGEGSPLHF | TGTGCCAGCAGTTGGGACAGAGGGGAAGGCTCACCCCTCCACTTT | 15 | TRBJ1-6 | NA | TRBV6-5 | TRBD1
CASIHEGLNTEAFF | TGCGCCAGCATTCATGAGGGATTGAACACTGAAGCTTTCTTT | 14 | TRBJ1-1 | NA | TRBV5-1 | NA
CASTRGTGGVTEAFF | TGTGCCAGCACCCGCGGAACCGGGGGAGTGACTGAAGCTTTCTTT | 15 | TRBJ1-1 | NA | TRBV18 | NA
CASSYSGEGYTEAFF | TGTGCCAGCAGTTACTCCGGAGAGGGATACACTGAAGCTTTCTTT | 15 | TRBJ1-1 | NA | TRBV6-6 | NA
CASSQGLGAEGNQPQHF | TGCGCCAGCAGCCAAGGACTAGGGGCTGAAGGCAATCAGCCCCAGCATTTT | 17 | TRBJ1-5 | NA | TRBV4-1 | NA
CASSLNPSSSGANVLTF | TGTGCCAGCAGCTTAAATCCCTCGTCCTCTGGGGCCAACGTCCTGACTTTC | 17 | TRBJ2-6 | NA | TRBV7-6 | NA
CASSERQGAVSFF | TGTGCCAGCAGTGAACGACAGGGGGCAGTATCTTTCTTT | 13 | TRBJ1-1 | once | TRBV6-1 | TRBD1
CASTLKGSGTPLHF | TGTGCCAGCACCTTAAAGGGCTCGGGGACACCCCTCCACTTT | 14 | TRBJ1-6 | NA | TRBV6-6 | NA
CASSLAGRGNNEQFF | TGTGCCAGCAGCTTGGCCGGGCGGGGAAACAATGAGCAGTTCTTC | 15 | TRBJ2-1 | NA | TRBV5-6 | NA
CAISDVGEGEQYF | TGTGCCATCAGTGACGTCGGGGAGGGCGAGCAGTACTTC | 13 | TRBJ2-7 | NA | TRBV10-3 | TRBD2
CASSQDPPGTGLWTNEKLFF | TGTGCCAGCAGCCAAGATCCCCCCGGGACAGGGCTTTGGACTAATGAAAAACTGTTTTTT | 20 | TRBJ1-4 | NA | TRBV3-1/TRBV3-2 | TRBD1
CASSLGQNYEQYF | TGTGCCAGCAGTTTAGGGCAGAATTACGAGCAGTACTTC | 13 | TRBJ2-7 | NA | TRBV27 | NA
CASSIPGQGSITYTF | TGTGCCAGTAGTATCCCCGGACAGGGGAGCATTACCTACACCTTC | 15 | TRBJ1-2 | NA | TRBV19 | TRBD1
CARSRQGIPGLAGPPHLYEQYF | TGTGCCAGAAGCCGGCAGGGAATTCCGGGACTAGCGGGGCCACCTCATTTATACGAGCAGTACTTC | 22 | TRBJ2-7 | few | TRBV5-3 | TRBD2
CASSPVDNSGNTIYF | TGTGCCAGCTCCCCCGTCGACAACTCTGGAAACACCATATATTTT | 15 | TRBJ1-3 | NA | TRBV18 | NA
CASSSDGTGLSNQPQHF | TGTGCCAGCAGTTCAGACGGGACAGGACTTTCAAATCAGCCCCAGCATTTT | 17 | TRBJ1-5 | NA | TRBV27 | TRBD1
CASSKGLQETQYF | TGCGCCAGCAGCAAGGGACTACAAGAGACCCAGTACTTC | 13 | TRBJ2-5 | NA | TRBV5-1 | TRBD2
CASSLSGLIYEQYF | TGTGCCAGCAGCCTGTCTGGACTGATCTACGAGCAGTACTTC | 14 | TRBJ2-7 | NA | TRBV14 | NA
CASSWQGPTWSNTGELFF | TGTGCCAGCAGTTGGCAGGGTCCAACTTGGTCGAACACCGGGGAGCTGTTTTTT | 18 | TRBJ2-2 | NA | TRBV27 | NA
CASRQGGELFF | TGTGCCAGCAGGCAGGGAGGGGAGCTGTTTTTT | 11 | TRBJ2-2 | NA | TRBV9 | NA
CASSQDEAGTEAFF | TGCGCCAGCAGCCAAGATGAGGCCGGCACTGAAGCTTTCTTT | 14 | TRBJ1-1 | once | TRBV4-1 | NA
CAATGASNTDTQYF | TGTGCCGCCACAGGGGCCTCCAACACAGATACGCAGTATTTT | 14 | TRBJ2-3 | NA | TRBV24-1 | TRBD1
CASSQGTSGARETQYF | TGTGCCAGCAGCCAAGGGACTAGCGGGGCTCGGGAGACCCAGTACTTC | 16 | TRBJ2-5 | NA | TRBV3-1/TRBV3-2 | TRBD2
CASSAQGARHTEAFF | TGTGCCAGCAGCGCACAGGGCGCAAGGCACACTGAAGCTTTCTTT | 15 | TRBJ1-1 | NA | TRBV28 | NA
CASSEGRGRTYEQYF | TGTGCCAGCAGTGAAGGGCGGGGGCGAACCTACGAGCAGTACTTC | 15 | TRBJ2-7 | NA | TRBV6-1 | NA
CASSPQTGAGGYTF | TGTGCCAGCAGCCCTCAGACAGGTGCAGGCGGCTACACCTTC | 14 | TRBJ1-2 | NA | TRBV7-8 | NA
CASRQGFRNSPLHF | TGTGCCAGCAGGCAGGGTTTTAGGAATTCACCCCTCCACTTT | 14 | TRBJ1-6 | NA | TRBV25-1 | NA
CASSQETSTDTQYF | TGTGCCAGCAGCCAAGAAACTTCCACAGATACGCAGTATTTT | 14 | TRBJ2-3 | NA | TRBV3-1/TRBV3-2 | NA
CASSRETSFTHEQYF | TGCGCCAGCAGCCGAGAGACTAGCTTTACCCACGAGCAGTACTTC | 15 | TRBJ2-7 | once | TRBV4-1 | TRBD2
CASSSQGFGGYTF | TGCGCCAGCAGCTCGCAGGGGTTCGGGGGCTACACCTTC | 13 | TRBJ1-2 | once | TRBV5-1 | NA
CASSLSGQTNTGELFF | TGTGCCAGCAGTTTATCGGGACAGACGAACACCGGGGAGCTGTTTTTT | 16 | TRBJ2-2 | NA | TRBV27 | TRBD1
CASSQDSGELFF | TGTGCCAGCAGCCAAGACTCCGGGGAGCTGTTTTTT | 12 | TRBJ2-2 | few | TRBV3-1/TRBV3-2 | NA
CASSQDPIRQSGGVF | TGTGCCAGCAGCCAAGATCCTATACGGCAATCCGGGGGAGTCTTC | 15 | TRBJ2-7 | many | TRBV4-2 | NA
CASSSDSMNTEAFF | TGTGCCAGCAGTTCGGACAGTATGAACACTGAAGCTTTCTTT | 14 | TRBJ1-1 | NA | TRBV2 | NA
CASSYRGTGGYTF | TGTGCCAGCAGTTACCGGGGAACGGGCGGCTACACCTTC | 13 | TRBJ1-2 | NA | TRBV6-2/TRBV6-3 | NA
CASSLARISGANVLTF | TGCGCCAGCAGCTTGGCCCGTATATCTGGGGCCAACGTCCTGACTTTC | 16 | TRBJ2-6 | NA | TRBV5-1 | NA
CASSQSSGYRSNTEAFF | TGCGCCAGCAGTCAATCCTCGGGTTATAGGTCGAATACTGAAGCTTTCTTT | 17 | TRBJ1-1 | NA | TRBV23-1 | NA
CASSMGPAVNTEAFF | TGTGCCAGTAGTATGGGCCCCGCCGTGAACACTGAAGCTTTCTTT | 15 | TRBJ1-1 | NA | TRBV19 | NA
CASSFRQGARANVLTF | TGTGCCAGCAGCTTCCGACAGGGGGCAAGAGCCAACGTCCTGACTTTC | 16 | TRBJ2-6 | NA | TRBV5-4 | TRBD1
CASRGKTGGFSDQPQHF | TGTGCCAGTAGGGGAAAGACAGGGGGCTTTAGCGATCAGCCCCAGCATTTT | 17 | TRBJ1-5 | NA | TRBV19 | TRBD1
CASSPRGLGGYEQYF | TGTGCCAGCAGCCCGAGGGGCCTAGGGGGTTACGAGCAGTACTTC | 15 | TRBJ2-7 | NA | TRBV7-9 | NA
CASSLSPGPVMGLFF | TGCGCCAGCAGCTTGTCTCCGGGTCCCGTTATGGGACTGTTTTTT | 15 | TRBJ1-4 | NA | TRBV5-1 | NA
CASSLAFGRGLGVQYF | TGTGCCAGCAGTCTCGCCTTCGGCAGGGGGCTAGGGGTGCAGTACTTC | 16 | TRBJ2-7 | NA | TRBV6-6 | TRBD1
CASSSPPRISGGARANTGELFF | TGTGCCAGCAGCTCACCCCCCCGCATAAGCGGGGGGGCCCGAGCGAACACCGGGGAGCTGTTTTTT | 22 | TRBJ2-2 | NA | TRBV13 | TRBD2
CASSVDSNSPLHF | TGTGCCAGCAGTGTGGACAGTAATTCACCCCTCCACTTT | 13 | TRBJ1-6 | NA | TRBV6-4 | NA
CASRETRAGNQPQHF | TGTGCCAGCAGGGAGACACGGGCGGGGAATCAGCCCCAGCATTTT | 15 | TRBJ1-5 | NA | TRBV2 | NA
CASSHGSSYEQYF | TGTGCCAGCAGCCACGGGTCTTCCTACGAGCAGTACTTC | 13 | TRBJ2-7 | NA | TRBV5-6 | NA